This passage covers 11 T cell receptor beta chains from one sample sequenced in a study of T cell repertoires in cytomegalovirus infection. Via MiXCR, TCRdb re-called the reads, giving one row per CDR3 protein. The top ten hold around 20% of the sample, which has about 340,000 distinct CDR3 sequences, 25% to 30% seen once. What these receptors recognize is not known. This specimen was cultured PBMCs, taken from culture after CMV antigen stimulation. The receptors were gathered from a human donor in good health (CMV status not recorded). Some clones in this sample may be carry-over from other donors' samples.

This CDR3 reads CASSPEGQGGYGYTF. The CDR3 region has the DNA TGTGCCAGCAGCCCGGAGGGCCAGGGAGGTTATGGCTACACCTTC. V gene TRBV5-4 combines with J gene TRBJ1-2; perhaps TRBD1 as D (5 bases). The V gene's germline CDR1 is SGHNT and CDR2 YYREEE (reference sequence). This CDR3 region has 15 residues. Deletions cut 4 bases from V and 5 bases from J, with 18 bases between. Drawing the rest from reference TRBV5-4 and TRBJ1-2, the complete variable domain is ETGVTQSPTHLIKTRGQQVTLRCSSQSGHNTVSWYQQALGQGPQFIFQYYREEENGRGNFPPRFSGLQFPNYSSELNVNALELDDSALYLCASSPEGQGGYGYTFGSGTRLTVV.

For this clonotype: This may be a read error: a much more frequent sequence differs by one nucleotide. This chain connects TRBV19 to TRBJ2-2; D is perhaps TRBD1 or TRBD2 (5 bases each). Germline values: CDR1 LNHDA, CDR2 SQIVND (reference sequence). V gave up 10 bases and J gave up 5 bases, with 20 bases separating them. This CDR3 comprises 15 residues. In DNA form, the CDR3 reads TGTGCCACTCGAGAGGGGTCTAGCAGAACCGGGGAGCTGTTTTTT. Protein product: CATREGSSRTGELFF.

The chain carries TRBV29-1 and TRBJ1-2; D may be TRBD1 (6 bases). V lost 1 base, J lost 6 bases, and 18 bases lay in between. The CDR3 has 15 amino acids. CDR1 and CDR2 (germline): SQVTM, ANQGSEA. CDR3 DNA sequence: TGCAGCGTTGAAGGAGTAGGCGGGGGCAGCAATGGCTACACCTTC. Translated, it gives CSVEGVGGGSNGYTF.

This clonotype was detected a few times. The chain recombines TRBV7-8 with TRBJ1-5; perhaps TRBD1 as D (5 bases). Germline loops: CDR1 SGHVS, CDR2 FQNEAQ. The CDR3 is 16 amino acids. The germline V and J ends were trimmed by 3 bases and 1 base, with 13 bases remaining between them. The CDR3 protein is CASSFLGPASNQPQHF. In DNA, the CDR3 is TGTGCCAGCAGCTTCCTGGGACCCGCAAGCAATCAGCCCCAGCATTTT.

This clonotype was counted only a few times. V and J are TRBV9 and TRBJ2-1; 7 nucleotides align to TRBD2. Germline lookup yields CDR1 SGDLS and CDR2 YYNGEE. The CDR3 is made up of 16 amino acids. The V gene end was trimmed by 0 bases and the J gene end by 0 bases; junction bases not matched to a gene: 3. Here the CDR3 reads CASSVAGGTSYNEQFF. In nucleotides, the CDR3 is TGTGCCAGCAGCGTAGCGGGGGGTACCTCCTACAATGAGCAGTTCTTC. The variable domain in full, with the rest retrieved from reference TRBV9 and TRBJ2-1, is DSGVTQTPKHLITATGQRVTLRCSPRSGDLSVYWYQQSLDQGLQFLIQYYNGEERAKGNILERFSAQQFPDLHSELNLSSLELGDSALYFCASSVAGGTSYNEQFFGPGTRLTVL.

The chain employs TRBV7-3 and TRBJ2-1; 9 bases match TRBD2. J gave up 6 bases and V 5 bases, and 11 bases lay outside the gene matches. CDR3 length: 16 residues. CDR1 and CDR2 from the germline V gene are SGHTA and FQGTGA. The CDR3 here is CASSVASGETTNEQFF. Here the CDR3 DNA reads TGTGCCAGCAGCGTTGCTAGCGGGGAGACCACCAATGAGCAGTTCTTC.

The rearrangement uses TRBV7-6 and TRBJ2-3; 10 nucleotides line up with TRBD2. There are 17 residues in the CDR3. CDR1 and CDR2 (germline): SGHVS, FNYEAQ. V was pared by 5 bases and J by 3 bases, with 11 bases of the junction left unmatched. The CDR3 DNA follows: TGTGCCAGCAGCCCTCGGCCAGCGGGGGGGACGACAGATACGCAGTATTTT. It yields the protein CASSPRPAGGTTDTQYF.

The genes are TRBV9 and TRBJ2-1; 11 bases map to TRBD2. This CDR3 region has 14 residues. Germline V gives CDR1 SGDLS, CDR2 YYNGEE. V lost 4 bases to trimming and J lost 5 bases; unmatched junction nucleotides: 2. The CDR3 protein is CASSPTSGDNEQFF. CDR3 in DNA: TGTGCCAGCAGCCCGACTAGCGGGGACAATGAGCAGTTCTTC.

This chain links TRBV19 with TRBJ2-7; a weak D match, TRBD1 (6 bases). The V and J ends lost 5 bases and 0 bases respectively, with 14 bases between them. CDR1 is LNHDA, CDR2 SQIVND, per germline (reference sequence). The CDR3 length is 15 residues. In DNA form, the CDR3 reads TGTGCCAGTAGTCCACCAGGGACACTCTCCTACGAGCAGTACTTC. It specifies CASSPPGTLSYEQYF. Full variable domain (missing parts from reference TRBV19 and TRBJ2-7): DGGITQSPKYLFRKEGQNVTLSCEQNLNHDAMYWYRQDPGQGLRLIYYSQIVNDFQKGDIAEGYSVSREKKESFPLTVTSAQKNPTAFYLCASSPPGTLSYEQYFGPGTRLTVT.

This clonotype has more than one count but fewer than ten. J is TRBJ1-1 and V is TRBV27; 7 bases are a match to TRBD1. Germline assignment: CDR1 MNHEY and CDR2 SMNVEV (reference sequence). The CDR3 sequence is 15 residues long. V lost 2 bases, J lost 0 bases, and 3 bases stayed unmatched. The CDR3 sequence is CASSLRTGVNTEAFF. The CDR3, as DNA: TGTGCCAGCAGTTTACGCACAGGGGTGAACACTGAAGCTTTCTTT.

This clonotype has at least ten counts. The chain joins TRBV7-2 to TRBJ2-1; TRBD2 matches at 8 bases. The V gene end was trimmed by 3 bases and the J gene end by 11 bases; junction bases not matched to a gene: 12. CDR1 is SGHTA, CDR2 FQGNSA, per germline. The CDR3 spans 15 residues. The DNA of the CDR3 is TGTGCCAGCAGCTTCCAGCACAGCGGGAGTCGTCAGCAGTTCTTC. Protein: CASSFQHSGSRQQFF.